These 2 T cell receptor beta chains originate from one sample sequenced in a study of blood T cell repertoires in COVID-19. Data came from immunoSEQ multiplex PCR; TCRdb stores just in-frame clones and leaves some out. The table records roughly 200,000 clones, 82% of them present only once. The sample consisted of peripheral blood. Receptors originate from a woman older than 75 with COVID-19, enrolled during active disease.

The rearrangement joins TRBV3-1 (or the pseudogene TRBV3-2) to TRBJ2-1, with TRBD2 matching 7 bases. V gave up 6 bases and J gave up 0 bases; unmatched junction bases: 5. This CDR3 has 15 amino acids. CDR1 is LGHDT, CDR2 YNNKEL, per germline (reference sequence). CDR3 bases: TGTGCCAGCAGTCAGAGCGGGGCCTCCTACAATGAGCAGTTCTTC. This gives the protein CASSQSGASYNEQFF.

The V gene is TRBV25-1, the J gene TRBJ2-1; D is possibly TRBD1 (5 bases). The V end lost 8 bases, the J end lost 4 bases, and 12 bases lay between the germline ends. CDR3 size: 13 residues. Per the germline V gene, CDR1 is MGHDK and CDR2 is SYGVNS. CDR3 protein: CASGASGYNEQFF. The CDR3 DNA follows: TGTGCCAGCGGGGCTTCCGGGTACAATGAGCAGTTCTTC.